The clone carrying this TCR beta chain was counted many times. What it recognizes is unknown. Looked up from germline, CDR1 is SGHVS and CDR2 is FQNEAQ. J lost 2 bases, V lost 4 bases, and 4 bases had no gene match. CDR3 length equals 14 residues. Data came from immunoSEQ multiplex PCR; TCRdb stores just in-frame clones and leaves some out. The sample shows more than 900,000 clones, approximately 80% of them seen only once. The data derive from a study of shared clonotypes between healthy human individuals. Regarding the study as a whole: Large depth notwithstanding, sorted-subset sequencing proved incomplete by rarefaction.

Within Nashville, Tennessee resided all donors, each a Caucasian adult. This TCR was sampled from a man younger than 35 in good health. Some clones in this sample may be carry-over from other donors' samples. Sequencing used memory CD4+ T cells from PBMCs. Subset given: CD45RA-negative fraction. The J gene is TRBJ2-7, the V gene TRBV7-8; 8 bases agree with TRBD1. CDR3 nucleotide sequence: TGTGCCAGCAGCTCCAGGGACAGGACCTACGAGCAGTACTTC. This translates into CASSSRDRTYEQYF.